This TCR beta chain originates from a study of long-term antiretroviral therapy in people with HIV. Findings and limits, study-wide: Documentation of ART adherence, viral resistance or therapy changes was absent. Clones that had undergone expansion before ART dominated the repertoire at all time points.

The CDR3 contains 13 residues. Per the germline V gene, CDR1 is SGHNT and CDR2 is YYREEE (reference sequence). With 0 bases removed from V and 8 bases from J, the gap between germline ends came to 9 bases. Sequencing relied on immunoSEQ assay v3.0, run at survey level. TCRdb keeps only in-frame clones here, not all; method: immunoSEQ multiplex PCR. Of about 25,000 clones in the sample, 80% to 90% were seen once. On this clone itself: The antigen remains undetermined.

This specimen was unsorted PBMCs, taken 3 years after starting antiretroviral therapy. This chain joins TRBV5-4 and TRBJ2-1; no clear D. This TCR was sampled from a man aged 18 to 30 with HIV. The CDR3 region is CASSLDSLDEQFF. The CDR3 region has the DNA TGTGCCAGCAGCTTGGACAGCCTTGATGAGCAGTTCTTC.